This T cell receptor (beta chain) was recovered during a study of cytomegalovirus exposure and HLA in healthy donors. Study-wide findings and caveats: There were a few CMV-associated chains whose specificity for CMV antigens was confirmed in vitro. When analyzed later, a missense DCLRE1C variant was found to be linked to TCR beta V- and J-gene trimming. The productive fraction for most TCR beta V segments was about 87% or about 30% in an earlier analysis.

Primers: 60 Vbeta forward and 13 Jbeta reverse. TCRdb's copy holds only in-frame clones and misses some; the assay was immunoSEQ multiplex PCR. The sample consists of some 91,000 clones, more than 75% of them appearing once. This clone came up once. Its antigen is not known. This CDR3 has 14 amino acids. V shed 5 bases and J 2 bases; nucleotides not matched to a gene: 1. The germline V gene encodes CDR1 SNHLY and CDR2 FYNNEI. Sample: PBMCs. This TCR came from an older woman in good health and CMV-seronegative. The V gene is TRBV2, the J gene TRBJ1-5; 9 bases map to TRBD1. The CDR3 DNA sequence: TGTGCCAGCAGTTGGACAGGGGGCAATCAGCCCCAGCATTTT. Translation gives CASSWTGGNQPQHF. Based on the CDR3 plus reference TRBV2 and TRBJ1-5, the full variable domain is EPEVTQTPSHQVTQMGQEVILRCVPISNHLYFYWYRQILGQKVEFLVSFYNNEISEKSEIFDDQFSVERPDGSNFTLKIRSTKLEDSAMYFCASSWTGGNQPQHFGDGTRLSIL.